The 13 T cell receptor beta chains reported below all come from one sample, sequenced in a study of blood T cell repertoires in COVID-19. TCRdb's table, derived via immunoSEQ multiplex PCR, lists solely in-frame clones and lacks some. The sample has under 300,000 clones; just over 85% are singletons. The sample comprised peripheral blood. The receptor set was obtained from a young woman with active or convalescent COVID-19.

The chain employs TRBV6-4 and TRBJ1-2, with no clear D. With 2 bases removed from V and 7 bases from J, the gap between germline ends came to 8 bases. Germline CDR1 and CDR2: MRHNA and SNTAGT. The CDR3 is 12 residues long. CDR3 sequence (DNA): TGTGCCAGCAGTGACCGCCTAAGTGGCTACACCTTC. Protein product: CASSDRLSGYTF.

The chain links TRBV28 to TRBJ1-4; 7 bases align to TRBD1. Germline V gene data show CDR1 as MDHEN and CDR2 as SYDVKM. Losses at the gene ends were 2 bases for V and 8 bases for J; bases not matched to a gene: 8. CDR3 size: 15 residues. The CDR3 spells CASSLNAAGGEKLFF. CDR3 nucleotides: TGTGCCAGCAGTTTAAATGCGGCAGGGGGGGAAAAACTGTTTTTT. Drawing the rest from reference TRBV28 and TRBJ1-4, the complete variable domain is DVKVTQSSRYLVKRTGEKVFLECVQDMDHENMFWYRQDPGLGLRLIYFSYDVKMKEKGDIPEGYSVSREKKERFSLILESASTNQTSMYLCASSLNAAGGEKLFFGSGTQLSVL.

The CDR3 region has the DNA TGTGCCAGCAGCGTCGGGACTAGCGGGGGAGGGACGCAGTATTTT. Translating it yields CASSVGTSGGGTQYF. The chain recombines TRBV13 with TRBJ2-3; TRBD2 agrees at 14 bases. Germline lookup yields CDR1 PRHDT and CDR2 FYEKMQ (reference sequence). The ends lost 5 bases at V and 9 bases at J; junction bases unmatched: 7. This CDR3 has 15 amino acids.

The table lists this clone with a few counts. The rearrangement uses TRBV6-2 or TRBV6-3 and TRBJ1-5; D possibly corresponds to TRBD1 (6 bases). The CDR3 contains 16 residues. The V and J ends lost 6 bases and 0 bases respectively, with 15 bases between them. The germline gives CDR1 MNHEY, CDR2 SVGEGT. CDR3 residues: CASSTGITYSNQPQHF. CDR3 in DNA: TGTGCCAGCAGCACAGGGATAACCTATAGCAATCAGCCCCAGCATTTT.

The rearrangement links TRBV24-1 to TRBJ1-5; unclear D gene. The CDR3 consists of 13 residues. Germline V gene lookup returns CDR1 KGHDR and CDR2 SFDVKD. V lost 9 bases to trimming and J lost 7 bases, with 15 bases between them. This chain's CDR3 is CATSAEGRQPQHF. CDR3 in DNA: TGTGCCACCTCCGCGGAAGGCCGGCAGCCCCAGCATTTT.

CDR3 coding DNA: TGCAGCGTTGAGGTAGGAGGGTATCAGACTGAAGCTTTCTTT. Amino acids: CSVEVGGYQTEAFF. This chain connects TRBV29-1 to TRBJ1-1; D is ambiguous. Germline V CDR1 and CDR2: SQVTM, ANQGSEA. V lost 3 bases and J 5 bases, leaving 16 bases between the germline ends. This CDR3 comprises 14 residues.

The chain uses TRBV5-1 and TRBJ2-2; 9 bases match TRBD2. V dropped 3 bases and J dropped 2; count of bases not matched to a gene: 2. This CDR3 contains 15 residues. Germline CDR1 reads SGHRS; CDR2 reads YFSETQ. In DNA, the CDR3 is TGCGCCAGCAGCTCTAGCGGGGCCAACACCGGGGAGCTGTTTTTT. Translated, it gives CASSSSGANTGELFF.

The V and J genes are TRBV5-1 and TRBJ1-2; D perhaps matches TRBD1 (5 bases). From germline, CDR1 is SGHRS and CDR2 YFSETQ. The ends were cut back, 0 bases at V and 8 bases at J, with 14 bases in the middle. The CDR3 runs to 14 residues. CDR3 loop: CASSLDSQGPGYTF. CDR3 in DNA: TGCGCCAGCAGCTTGGACAGTCAGGGTCCAGGCTACACCTTC.

The chain uses TRBV4-3 and TRBJ1-1; tentatively, D is TRBD1 (5 bases). The CDR3 length is 15 residues. Trimming cost V 5 bases and J 4 bases, with 17 bases left between them. Per germline, CDR1 LGHNA and CDR2 YSLEER. CDR3 protein: CASSARSSGRTEAFF. The CDR3 DNA reads TGCGCCAGCAGCGCCCGTAGTTCAGGGCGCACTGAAGCTTTCTTT.

V and J are TRBV5-1 and TRBJ1-2; TRBD1 aligns across 8 bases. V shed 3 bases, J shed 7 bases, and the junction held 11 bases outside the gene matches. The CDR3 consists of 15 residues. CDR1 SGHRS and CDR2 YFSETQ come from the germline V gene. CDR3 amino acids: CASSWPGQEDAGYTF. In nucleotides, the CDR3 is TGCGCCAGCAGCTGGCCGGGACAGGAAGATGCTGGCTACACCTTC.

This chain connects TRBV27 to TRBJ1-4; D call uncertain. The CDR3 sequence is 11 residues long. Germline loops: CDR1 MNHEY, CDR2 SMNVEV (reference sequence). V dropped 6 bases and J dropped 5 bases, with 4 bases sitting between them. The chain's CDR3 is CASRGNEKLFF. The DNA of the CDR3 is TGTGCCAGCAGGGGCAATGAAAAACTGTTTTTT.

V and J are TRBV11-2 and TRBJ2-1, with 10 bases lining up with TRBD1. The V segment lost 3 bases and the J segment 0 bases; nucleotides outside the gene matches: 2. CDR3 length: 16 residues. The germline CDR1 and CDR2 sequences are SGHAT and FQNNGV. The CDR3 bases are TGTGCCAGCAGCTTCCGGGACAGGGGCTCCTACAATGAGCAGTTCTTC. Protein sequence: CASSFRDRGSYNEQFF. Combining the CDR3 with reference TRBV11-2 and TRBJ2-1 gives the whole variable domain EAGVAQSPRYKIIEKRQSVAFWCNPISGHATLYWYQQILGQGPKLLIQFQNNGVVDDSQLPKDRFSAERLKGVDSTLKIQPAKLEDSAVYLCASSFRDRGSYNEQFFGPGTRLTVL.

The chain joins TRBV2 to TRBJ2-1, with D maybe TRBD2 (5 bases). CDR3 size: 16 residues. The V and J ends lost 3 bases and 5 bases respectively, with 17 bases between them. Per germline, CDR1 SNHLY and CDR2 FYNNEI. The CDR3 coding sequence is TGTGCCAGCAGTGAGCCGGCGGGCACGATTCACAATGAGCAGTTCTTC. Protein: CASSEPAGTIHNEQFF. Full variable domain (missing parts from reference TRBV2 and TRBJ2-1): EPEVTQTPSHQVTQMGQEVILRCVPISNHLYFYWYRQILGQKVEFLVSFYNNEISEKSEIFDDQFSVERPDGSNFTLKIRSTKLEDSAMYFCASSEPAGTIHNEQFFGPGTRLTVL.